Presented here are 23 T cell receptor beta chains from one specimen sequenced in a study of regulatory T cells in long-lasting Graves disease. CDR3-region Arm-PCR and iRepertoire HTBI primers produced the TCR beta libraries. TCRdb used MiXCR to reprocess the multiplex PCR reads, holding one entry per CDR3 protein. The data show a few hundred thousand distinct CDR3 sequences, with approximately 16% seen just once and roughly 23% held by the top ten. Time point reported: newly diagnosed GD, antithyroid drugs for less than 3 months. The authors made the TCR library using RNA they extracted from PBMCs. These sequences were also reported in another study, on T cells in Graves' hyperthyroidism and ophthalmopathy.

Sequenced here: peripheral blood mononuclear cells (PBMCs), sampled at new diagnosis, from a patient treated with antithyroid drugs. Source of these receptors: a young woman with Graves disease.

This clonotype was counted ten times or more. The chain is built from TRBV7-3 and TRBJ2-5; D may be TRBD2 (6 bases). Per germline, CDR1 SGHTA and CDR2 FQGTGA. Trimming shortened V by 0 bases and J by 5 bases, and 10 bases separated the two germline ends. The CDR3 runs to 14 residues. The CDR3 sequence: CASSLTGGDETQYF. In nucleotides, the CDR3 is TGTGCCAGCAGCTTAACGGGAGGCGATGAGACCCAGTACTTC.

This chain joins TRBV5-5 and TRBJ2-1; TRBD2 matches at 11 bases. This CDR3 spans 13 amino acids. Germline-derived CDR1 and CDR2 are SGHKS and YYEKEE (reference sequence). Here the CDR3 reads CASGRVSYNEQFF. The CDR3 DNA reads as TGTGCTAGCGGGAGGGTCTCCTACAATGAGCAGTTCTTC.

This clonotype was seen at least ten times. V usage is TRBV12-3 or TRBV12-4 and J usage is TRBJ2-1; TRBD2 agrees at 10 bases. The CDR3 consists of 15 residues. V trimming: 6 bases; J trimming: 3 bases; junction bases outside the gene matches: 5. The CDR3 DNA reads TGTGCCAGCAGACTCCGGACTAGCGGCTACAATGAGCAGTTCTTC. Translation: CASRLRTSGYNEQFF.

Only one count was recorded for this clonotype. This chain uses TRBV24-1 with TRBJ2-5; no reliable D call. Gene TRBJ2-7 matches the end of the DNA better, so the J call may be wrong. This CDR3 is built from 11 residues. Looked up from germline, CDR1 is KGHDR and CDR2 is SFDVKD. CDR3 bases: TGTGCCACCAGTGATGACTACGAGCAGTACTTC. Translated: CATSDDYEQYF.

Only a few counts were recorded for this clonotype. This chain joins TRBV7-3 and TRBJ2-6; tentatively, D is TRBD1 or TRBD2 (5 bases each). This CDR3 has 16 amino acids. Germline CDR1 is SGHTA and CDR2 is FQGTGA. Trimming removed 8 bases at V and 2 bases at J, with 16 bases between. The CDR3 is CASLPRGAPGANVLTF. The CDR3 nucleotides are TGTGCCAGCCTCCCCCGAGGGGCGCCTGGGGCCAACGTCCTGACTTTC.

As for this clonotype: A read error may explain this, as a much larger clone is one base away. The gene calls are TRBV3-1 and TRBJ2-3, with D unclear. Germline loops: CDR1 LGHDT, CDR2 YNNKEL (reference sequence). The ends were cut back, 0 bases at V and 4 bases at J, with 11 bases in the middle. CDR3 length: 15 amino acids. CDR3 sequence (DNA): TGTGCCAGCAGCCAAGATCAGGTCGGGTCAGATACGCAGTATTTT. It yields the protein CASSQDQVGSDTQYF.

On this clonotype: A clone one base away is much larger, so this may be a read error. The J gene is TRBJ2-1, the V gene TRBV29-1, with a tentative D call TRBD2 (5 bases). In germline, CDR1 is SQVTM, CDR2 ANQGSEA. The CDR3 spans 13 residues. V lost 3 bases and J lost 8, with 14 bases in between. Written as DNA, the CDR3 is TGCAGCGTTGAGAGAGGGAGAGTCGATGAGCAGTTCTTC. Translated: CSVERGRVDEQFF.

This clonotype was detected ten times or more. The chain uses TRBV7-2 and TRBJ2-2; D gene ambiguous. The germline gives CDR1 SGHTA, CDR2 FQGNSA. V lost 5 bases and J 1 base, leaving 11 bases between the germline ends. The CDR3 has 15 residues. CDR3 sequence reads: CASSVRAQNTGELFF. CDR3 nucleotides: TGTGCCAGCAGCGTACGGGCCCAGAACACCGGGGAGCTGTTTTTT.

This clonotype was observed many times. This rearrangement joins TRBV27 to TRBJ2-7; either TRBD1 or TRBD2 may fit D (5 bases each). CDR1 is MNHEY, CDR2 SMNVEV, per germline (reference sequence). This CDR3 spans 14 amino acids. V lost 8 bases and J 3 bases, leaving 17 bases between the germline ends. CDR3 sequence reads: CASESVAGGYEQYF. CDR3 DNA: TGTGCCAGCGAGTCGGTAGCTGGGGGCTACGAGCAGTACTTC.

Ten or more counts support this clonotype. The V call is TRBV4-1, the J call TRBJ1-2, with 9 bases lining up with TRBD1. This CDR3 comprises 16 residues. Germline CDR1 MGHRA, CDR2 YSYEKL. V lost 1 base and J lost 2; bases outside the gene matches: 5. The CDR3 nucleotides read TGCGCCAGCAGCCAAGGGGAGACAGGGGGGAACTATGGCTACACCTTC. It codes for CASSQGETGGNYGYTF.

The table lists this clonotype with many counts. Given a much more abundant clone one base away, this may be a read error. The chain combines TRBV20-1 with TRBJ2-1; possibly TRBD2 for D (5 bases). V was shortened by 3 bases and J by 0 bases, with 6 bases between the two germline ends. The CDR3 is 13 residues long. Germline V gene sequence: CDR1 DFQATT, CDR2 SNEGSKA (reference sequence). The chain's CDR3 is CSASGISYNEQFF. CDR3 DNA sequence: TGCAGTGCTAGCGGGATCTCCTACAATGAGCAGTTCTTC.

Many counts were recorded for this clonotype. The CDR3 coding sequence is TGTGCCAGCTCAGAAAGGGAGTCGGGTGAGCAGTTCTTC. Its protein is CASSERESGEQFF. This chain links TRBV18 with TRBJ2-1, with a weak D call TRBD2 (5 bases). Germline CDR1 is KGHSH and CDR2 is LQKENI. The CDR3 covers 13 residues. V was clipped by 5 bases and J by 9 bases, with 14 bases between them.

Comment on this clonotype: A read error may be the cause here, since a much bigger clone is one base away. CDR3 DNA: TGCAGCGTTGTATTGGCGGGAGCTTTAGATACGCAGTATTTT. Protein: CSVVLAGALDTQYF. The V gene is TRBV29-1, the J gene TRBJ2-3; 7 positions match TRBD2. The CDR3 consists of 14 residues. V was clipped by 4 bases and J by 5 bases; unmatched bases: 9. Germline CDR1 reads SQVTM; CDR2 reads ANQGSEA.

Note on this clonotype: Possible read error: a much larger clone is one base away. The chain links TRBV20-1 to TRBJ1-1; D is unclear. CDR1 is DFQATT, CDR2 SNEGSKA, per germline (reference sequence). V was trimmed by 1 base and J by 3 bases, leaving 12 bases between them. The CDR3 sequence is 14 residues long. The DNA of the CDR3 is TGCAGTGCTAGAGCGCTGGGTCGGGACACTGAAGCTTTCTTT. It yields the protein CSARALGRDTEAFF.

DNA of the CDR3: TGCAGTGTTGATGGGGGAACCAACGTCCTGACTTTC. As protein: CSVDGGTNVLTF. The chain recombines TRBV20-1 with TRBJ2-6; D possibly matches TRBD1 or TRBD2 (5 bases each). From germline, CDR1 is DFQATT and CDR2 SNEGSKA (reference sequence). Between the trimmed V and J ends, which lost 7 bases and 8 bases, there was a span of 12 bases. The CDR3 totals 12 residues.

The sample holds many counts of this clonotype. A junction boundary mismatches the germline segment, possibly from a read error. The chain couples TRBV6-5 to TRBJ2-3, with TRBD2 matching over 8 bases. The CDR3 consists of 15 residues. The V gene's germline CDR1 is MNHEY and CDR2 SVGAGI. The CDR3 protein is CASSYVTSVTDTQYF. CDR3 DNA: TGTGCCAGCAGTTACGTGACTAGCGTCACAGATACGCAATATTTT.

This clonotype was seen at least ten times. The gene calls are TRBV28 and TRBJ2-5; the D gene could be TRBD1 or TRBD2 (5 bases each). The V end was cut by 2 bases, the J end by 3 bases, with 16 bases between. The CDR3 has 16 residues. Germline lookup yields CDR1 MDHEN and CDR2 SYDVKM. In nucleotides, the CDR3 is TGTGCCAGCAGTTTAGTCGGGCCAGGGAGAGAAGAGACCCAGTACTTC. It specifies CASSLVGPGREETQYF.

This rearrangement joins TRBV10-1 to TRBJ1-4; a weak D match, TRBD1 (6 bases). Germline CDR1 reads WNHNN; CDR2 reads SYGVQD (reference sequence). V lost 3 bases, J lost 7 bases, and 15 bases lay in between. This CDR3 is 15 amino acids long. CDR3 amino acids: CASSDTHRVTEKLFF. CDR3 coding DNA: TGCGCCAGCAGTGACACGCACAGGGTAACTGAAAAACTGTTTTTT.

A note on this clonotype: This clone may be a read error of a much larger clone one base away. The V and J genes are TRBV6-5 and TRBJ2-7, with TRBD1 as a possible D gene (6 bases). There are 14 residues in the CDR3. Germline assignment: CDR1 MNHEY and CDR2 SVGAGI. The CDR3 coding sequence is TGTGCCGGCAGTTCCGACTGGACAGCCTACGAGCAGTACTTC. As protein: CAGSSDWTAYEQYF.

V gene TRBV29-1 combines with J gene TRBJ2-7; the D gene is possibly TRBD2 (5 bases). This CDR3 has 14 residues. The germline V and J ends were trimmed by 4 bases and 9 bases, with 22 bases remaining between them. Germline V lookup: CDR1 SQVTM, CDR2 ANQGSEA. The CDR3 here is CSVGSFEGIGMQYF. The CDR3 nucleotides are TGCAGCGTTGGTTCCTTTGAGGGAATTGGCATGCAGTACTTC.

This clonotype was seen a handful of times. The rearrangement joins TRBV20-1 to TRBJ2-7; 8 bases line up with TRBD2. The CDR3 sequence is 15 residues long. V was pared by 0 bases and J by 2 bases, with 6 bases of the junction left unmatched. Germline loops: CDR1 DFQATT, CDR2 SNEGSKA (reference sequence). The CDR3 reads CSARDPSGPAYEQYF. The CDR3 DNA follows: TGCAGTGCTAGAGATCCTAGCGGGCCAGCCTACGAGCAGTACTTC.

The chain recombines TRBV2 with TRBJ2-6; possible D gene TRBD2, 6 bases. V was shortened by 4 bases and J by 0 bases, with 13 bases between the two germline ends. In germline, CDR1 is SNHLY, CDR2 FYNNEI. This CDR3 has 17 residues. CDR3 residues: CASSVAASSSGANVLTF. As DNA, the CDR3 is TGTGCCAGCAGTGTAGCGGCCTCGAGCTCTGGGGCCAACGTCCTGACTTTC.

This clonotype was detected a few times. V and J are TRBV7-9 and TRBJ2-3; 7 bases are a match to TRBD1. Looked up from germline, CDR1 is SEHNR and CDR2 is FQNEAQ (reference sequence). J lost 2 bases, V lost 5 bases, and 7 bases had no gene match. CDR3 length equals 15 residues. This CDR3 is CASSADRVSTDTQYF. In DNA form, the CDR3 reads TGTGCCAGCAGCGCTGACAGGGTCTCCACAGATACGCAGTATTTT.